This T cell receptor beta chain originates from a study of blood T cell repertoires in COVID-19. Clones were read by immunoSEQ multiplex PCR, and TCRdb kept only the in-frame ones, dropping some. The sample has around 230,000 clones, around four fifths seen once. Germline lookup yields CDR1 SGHRS and CDR2 YFSETQ. The CDR3 totals 16 residues. V lost 0 bases, J lost 8 bases, and 9 bases stayed unmatched. The source is a woman in her fifties or sixties with active or convalescent COVID-19. Material for sequencing was peripheral blood. This chain uses TRBV5-1 with TRBJ2-1; 9 bases map to TRBD2. The CDR3 region is CASSLERRGGQDEQFF. The CDR3 DNA is TGCGCCAGCAGCTTGGAGCGGCGGGGGGGCCAAGATGAGCAGTTCTTC.